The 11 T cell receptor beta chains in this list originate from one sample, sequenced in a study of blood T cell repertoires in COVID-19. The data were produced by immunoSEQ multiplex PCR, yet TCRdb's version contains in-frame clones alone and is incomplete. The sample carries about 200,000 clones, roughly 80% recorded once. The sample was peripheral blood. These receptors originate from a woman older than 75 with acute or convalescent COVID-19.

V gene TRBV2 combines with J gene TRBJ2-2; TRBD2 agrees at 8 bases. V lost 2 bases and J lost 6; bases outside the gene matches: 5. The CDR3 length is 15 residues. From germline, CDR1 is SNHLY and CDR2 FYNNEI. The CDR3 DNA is TGTGCCAGCAGTGAATCGTCCGGGAGGGCCGGGGAGCTGTTTTTT. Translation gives CASSESSGRAGELFF.

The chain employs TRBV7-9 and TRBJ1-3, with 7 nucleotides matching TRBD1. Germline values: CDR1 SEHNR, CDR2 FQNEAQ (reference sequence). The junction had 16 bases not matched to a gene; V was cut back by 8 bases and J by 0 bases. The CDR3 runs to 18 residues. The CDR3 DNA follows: TGTGCCAGCTCCGAGACAGGGTTTTATTTGGGCTCTGGAAACACCATATATTTT. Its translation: CASSETGFYLGSGNTIYF. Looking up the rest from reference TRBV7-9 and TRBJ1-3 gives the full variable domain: DTGVSQNPRHKITKRGQNVTFRCDPISEHNRLYWYRQTLGQGPEFLTYFQNEAQLEKSRLLSDRFSAERPKGSFSTLEIQRTEQGDSAMYLCASSETGFYLGSGNTIYFGEGSWLTVV.

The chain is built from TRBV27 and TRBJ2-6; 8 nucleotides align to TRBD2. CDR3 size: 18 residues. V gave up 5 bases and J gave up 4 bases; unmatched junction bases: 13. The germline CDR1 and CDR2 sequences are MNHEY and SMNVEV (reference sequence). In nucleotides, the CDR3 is TGTGCCAGCAGTGTCTCCGGGACTAGAGGTTACGGGGCCAACGTCCTGACTTTC. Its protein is CASSVSGTRGYGANVLTF.

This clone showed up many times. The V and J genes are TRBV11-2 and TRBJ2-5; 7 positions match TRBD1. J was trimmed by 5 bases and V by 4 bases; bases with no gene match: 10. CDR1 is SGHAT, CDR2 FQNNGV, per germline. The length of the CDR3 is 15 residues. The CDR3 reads CASSSVLRGRETQYF. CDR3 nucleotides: TGTGCCAGCAGCTCCGTCCTTAGGGGGCGGGAGACCCAGTACTTC.

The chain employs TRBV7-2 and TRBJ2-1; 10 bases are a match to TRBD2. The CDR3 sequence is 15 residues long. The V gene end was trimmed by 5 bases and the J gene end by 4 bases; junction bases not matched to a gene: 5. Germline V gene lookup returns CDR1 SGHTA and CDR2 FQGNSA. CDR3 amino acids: CASSDKAGGYNEQFF. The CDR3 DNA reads TGTGCCAGCAGCGACAAAGCGGGGGGGTACAATGAGCAGTTCTTC.

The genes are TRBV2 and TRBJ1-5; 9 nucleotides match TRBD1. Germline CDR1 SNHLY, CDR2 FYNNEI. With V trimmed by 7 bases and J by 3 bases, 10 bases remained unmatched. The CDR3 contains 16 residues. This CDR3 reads CASNGQGTLDNQPQHF. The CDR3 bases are TGTGCCAGCAATGGACAGGGGACTTTGGACAATCAGCCCCAGCATTTT.

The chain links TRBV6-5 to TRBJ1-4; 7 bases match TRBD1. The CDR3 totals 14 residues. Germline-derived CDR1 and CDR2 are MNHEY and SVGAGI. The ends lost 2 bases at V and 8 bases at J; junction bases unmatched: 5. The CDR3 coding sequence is TGTGCCAGCAGTTACAGGGGGCGACAGGAAAAACTGTTTTTT. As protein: CASSYRGRQEKLFF.

The CDR3 here is CASSLFSLRAQGSNSPLHF. CDR3 bases: TGTGCCAGCAGCCTCTTCTCCCTACGGGCACAGGGATCTAATTCACCCCTCCACTTT. V is TRBV4-2 and J is TRBJ1-6; D is perhaps TRBD1 (6 bases). V was pared by 4 bases and J by 6 bases, with 25 bases between. CDR3 size: 19 residues. The germline gives CDR1 LGHNA, CDR2 YNFKEQ.

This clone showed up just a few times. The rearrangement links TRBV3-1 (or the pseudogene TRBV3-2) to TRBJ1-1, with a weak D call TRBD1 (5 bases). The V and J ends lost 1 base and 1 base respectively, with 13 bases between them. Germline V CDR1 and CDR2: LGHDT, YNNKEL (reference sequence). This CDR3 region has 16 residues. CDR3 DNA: TGTGCCAGCAGCCAAGCGAGTACAGGCCGGAACACTGAAGCTTTCTTT. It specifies CASSQASTGRNTEAFF.

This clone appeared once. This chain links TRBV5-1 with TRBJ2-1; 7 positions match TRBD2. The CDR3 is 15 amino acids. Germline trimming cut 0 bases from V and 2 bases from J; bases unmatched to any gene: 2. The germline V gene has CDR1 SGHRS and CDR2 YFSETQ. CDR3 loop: CASSLDLAAYNEQFF. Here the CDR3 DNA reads TGCGCCAGCAGCTTGGATCTAGCGGCCTACAATGAGCAGTTCTTC.

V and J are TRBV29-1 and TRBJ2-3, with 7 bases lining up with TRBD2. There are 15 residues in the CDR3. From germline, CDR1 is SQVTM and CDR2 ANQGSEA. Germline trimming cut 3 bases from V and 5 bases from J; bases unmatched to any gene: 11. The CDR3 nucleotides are TGCAGCGTTGAGGGTGTGGGAGGGCCTGGAGATACGCAGTATTTT. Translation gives CSVEGVGGPGDTQYF.